This entry describes one T cell receptor (beta chain). Its target is unknown. A J-beta primer mix and a sample-barcoded 5' primer were used in a second PCR of roughly 7 to 12 cycles. With 12 random nucleotides, a template-switch adaptor tagged each individual cDNA molecule. A single record per CDR3 protein comes from TCRdb applying MiXCR to the 5' RACE reads. The sample gives roughly 2 million distinct CDR3 sequences, roughly 49% of which show up once; 2.1% is in the top ten. This sample was included in a study of blood T cells in healthy people across ages. Findings and caveats of the study: CMV status of donors was unknown, possibly confounding expanded clonotype changes. A roughly linear fall in TCR beta diversity per million T cells was seen with increasing age.

CDR3 length: 15 amino acids. This chain joins TRBV12-3 or TRBV12-4 and TRBJ2-7, with 11 bases lining up with TRBD1. With the DNA end fitting TRBJ2-5 better, the J assignment may be wrong. Material for sequencing was blood. The source of this sequence is a woman aged 40 to 50 in good health. CDR3 sequence: CASSLYRDRGGTQYF. CDR3 nucleotides: TGTGCCAGCAGTCTTTACCGGGACAGGGGGGGGACCCAGTACTTC.